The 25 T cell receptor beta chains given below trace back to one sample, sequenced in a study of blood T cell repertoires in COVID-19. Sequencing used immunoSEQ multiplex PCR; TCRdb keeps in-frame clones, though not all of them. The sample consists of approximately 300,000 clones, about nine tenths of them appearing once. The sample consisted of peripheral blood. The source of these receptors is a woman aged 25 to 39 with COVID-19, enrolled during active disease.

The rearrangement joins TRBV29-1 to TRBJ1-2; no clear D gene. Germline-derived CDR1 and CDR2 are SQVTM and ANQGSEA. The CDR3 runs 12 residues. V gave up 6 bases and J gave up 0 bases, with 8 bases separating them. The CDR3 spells CSVATANYGYTF. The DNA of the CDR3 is TGCAGCGTGGCAACAGCTAACTATGGCTACACCTTC.

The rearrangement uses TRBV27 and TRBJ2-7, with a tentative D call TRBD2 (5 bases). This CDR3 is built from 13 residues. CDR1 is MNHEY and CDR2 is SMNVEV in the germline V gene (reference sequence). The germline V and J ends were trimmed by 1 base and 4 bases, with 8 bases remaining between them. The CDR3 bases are TGTGCCAGCAGTTTATACCCGGGATACGAGCAGTACGTC. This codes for CASSLYPGYEQYV.

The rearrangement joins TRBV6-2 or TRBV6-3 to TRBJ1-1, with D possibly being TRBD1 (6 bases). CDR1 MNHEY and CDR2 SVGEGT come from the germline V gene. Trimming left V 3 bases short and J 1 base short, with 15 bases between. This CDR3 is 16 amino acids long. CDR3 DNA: TGTGCCAGCAGTTATTTGGGCAGGGGCCCGAACACTGAAGCTTTCTTT. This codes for CASSYLGRGPNTEAFF.

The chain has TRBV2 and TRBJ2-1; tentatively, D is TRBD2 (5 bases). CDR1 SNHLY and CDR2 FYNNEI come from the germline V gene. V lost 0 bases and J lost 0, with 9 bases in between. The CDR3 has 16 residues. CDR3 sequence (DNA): TGTGCCAGCAGTGAAGCTCTCGGGGACTCCTACAATGAGCAGTTCTTC. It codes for CASSEALGDSYNEQFF.

The CDR3 protein is CASSRTTGPYEQYF. The CDR3 coding sequence is TGTGCCAGCAGTCGCACGACAGGGCCCTACGAGCAGTACTTC. The chain links TRBV6-2 or TRBV6-3 to TRBJ2-7; 7 bases are a match to TRBD1. In germline, CDR1 is MNHEY, CDR2 SVGEGT. The CDR3 is 14 amino acids. J gave up 2 bases and V 5 bases, and 6 bases lay outside the gene matches.

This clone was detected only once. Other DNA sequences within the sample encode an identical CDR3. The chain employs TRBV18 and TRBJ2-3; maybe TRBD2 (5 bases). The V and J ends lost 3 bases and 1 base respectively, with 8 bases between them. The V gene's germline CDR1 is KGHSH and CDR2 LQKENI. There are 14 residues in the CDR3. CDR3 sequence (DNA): TGTGCCAGCTCACCGGGAGCAGGCACAGATACGCAGTATTTT. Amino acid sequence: CASSPGAGTDTQYF. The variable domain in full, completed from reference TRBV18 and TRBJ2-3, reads NAGVMQNPRHLVRRRGQEARLRCSPMKGHSHVYWYRQLPEEGLKFMVYLQKENIIDESGMPKERFSAEFPKEGPSILRIQQVVRGDSAAYFCASSPGAGTDTQYFGPGTRLTVL.

CDR3 DNA: TGTGCCAGCAGCCAAAGTCAAGGGGAAGTAGCTTTCTTT. Amino acid sequence: CASSQSQGEVAFF. This chain uses TRBV3-1 (or the pseudogene TRBV3-2) with TRBJ1-1; the D gene is possibly TRBD1 (5 bases). CDR3 size: 13 residues. The germline V gene encodes CDR1 LGHDT and CDR2 YNNKEL (reference sequence). V lost 2 bases to trimming and J lost 10 bases, with 14 bases between them.

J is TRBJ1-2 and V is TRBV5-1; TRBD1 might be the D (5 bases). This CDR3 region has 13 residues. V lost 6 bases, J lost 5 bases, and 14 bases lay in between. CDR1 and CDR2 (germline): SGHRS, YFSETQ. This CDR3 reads CASTSRAGYGYTF. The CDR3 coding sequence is TGCGCCAGCACCTCCAGGGCAGGGTATGGCTACACCTTC.

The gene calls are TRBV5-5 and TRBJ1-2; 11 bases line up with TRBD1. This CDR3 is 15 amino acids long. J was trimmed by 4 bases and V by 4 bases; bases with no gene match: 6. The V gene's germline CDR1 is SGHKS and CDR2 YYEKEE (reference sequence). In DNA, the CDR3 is TGTGCCAGCAGCACGGGACAGGGGGTTTCCTATGGCTACACCTTC. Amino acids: CASSTGQGVSYGYTF.

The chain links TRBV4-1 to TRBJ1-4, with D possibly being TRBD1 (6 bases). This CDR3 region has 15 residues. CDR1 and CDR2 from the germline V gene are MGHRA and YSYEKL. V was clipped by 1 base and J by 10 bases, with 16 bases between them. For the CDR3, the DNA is TGCGCCAGCAGCCAAGGGCTAGACGGGGGGGCAAAACTGTTTTTT. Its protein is CASSQGLDGGAKLFF.

The CDR3 coding sequence is TGCGCCAGCAGCACGGGGACATTAAGCTCCTACGAGCAGTACTTC. Protein: CASSTGTLSSYEQYF. The chain recombines TRBV5-1 with TRBJ2-7; weak D call: TRBD1 (6 bases). CDR3 length: 15 residues. The germline V gene encodes CDR1 SGHRS and CDR2 YFSETQ. Trimming left V 4 bases short and J 0 bases short, with 14 bases between. The variable domain in full, with the rest retrieved from reference TRBV5-1 and TRBJ2-7, is KAGVTQTPRYLIKTRGQQVTLSCSPISGHRSVSWYQQTPGQGLQFLFEYFSETQRNKGNFPGRFSGRQFSNSRSEMNVSTLELGDSALYLCASSTGTLSSYEQYFGPGTRLTVT.

This CDR3 is CATSDGGTDEAFF. The CDR3 coding sequence is TGTGCCACCAGTGACGGGGGGACTGATGAAGCTTTCTTT. The V and J genes are TRBV24-1 and TRBJ1-1, with a weak D call TRBD1 (5 bases). From germline, CDR1 is KGHDR and CDR2 SFDVKD. This CDR3 region has 13 residues. Trimming left V 4 bases short and J 7 bases short, with 12 bases between.

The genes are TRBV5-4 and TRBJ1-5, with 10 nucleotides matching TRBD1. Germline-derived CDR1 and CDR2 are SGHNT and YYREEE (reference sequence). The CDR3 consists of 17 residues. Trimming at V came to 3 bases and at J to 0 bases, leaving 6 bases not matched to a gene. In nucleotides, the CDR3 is TGTGCCAGCAGCTCCGGGACAGGGGCCCCTAGCAATCAGCCCCAGCATTTT. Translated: CASSSGTGAPSNQPQHF.

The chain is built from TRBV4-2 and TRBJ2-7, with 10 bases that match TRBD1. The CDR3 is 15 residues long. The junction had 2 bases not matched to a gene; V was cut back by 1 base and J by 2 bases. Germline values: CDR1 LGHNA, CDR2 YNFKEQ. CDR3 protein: CASSQGDRGTYEQYF. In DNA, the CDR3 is TGTGCCAGCAGCCAAGGGGACAGGGGTACCTACGAGCAGTACTTC.

The CDR3 bases are TGTGCCAGCAGCTTAATAGGACAGGGTGGGTCACCCCTCCACTTT. Protein product: CASSLIGQGGSPLHF. The chain combines TRBV7-9 with TRBJ1-6, with 8 bases lining up with TRBD1. Per germline, CDR1 SEHNR and CDR2 FQNEAQ (reference sequence). This CDR3 comprises 15 residues. V shed 2 bases, J shed 10 bases, and the junction held 7 bases outside the gene matches.

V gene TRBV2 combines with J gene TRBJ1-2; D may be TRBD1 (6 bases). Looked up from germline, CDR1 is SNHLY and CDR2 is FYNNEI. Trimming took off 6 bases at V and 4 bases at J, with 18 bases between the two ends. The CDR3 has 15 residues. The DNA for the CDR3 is TGTGCCAGCAGAGGACGGACAGCCGGGACCTATGGCTACACCTTC. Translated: CASRGRTAGTYGYTF.

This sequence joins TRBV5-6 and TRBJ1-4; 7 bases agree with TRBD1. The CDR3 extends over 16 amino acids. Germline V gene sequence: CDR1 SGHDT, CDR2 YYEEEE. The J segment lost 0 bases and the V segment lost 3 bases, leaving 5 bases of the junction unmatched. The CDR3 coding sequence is TGTGCCAGCAGCTCGGACAGGCGTGCAACTAATGAAAAACTGTTTTTT. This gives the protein CASSSDRRATNEKLFF.

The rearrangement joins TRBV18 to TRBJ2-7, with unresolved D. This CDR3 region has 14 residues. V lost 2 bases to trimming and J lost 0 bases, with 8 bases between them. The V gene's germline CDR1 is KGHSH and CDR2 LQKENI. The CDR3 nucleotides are TGTGCCAGCTCACCAGATCCTAGCTCCTACGAGCAGTACGTC. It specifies CASSPDPSSYEQYV.

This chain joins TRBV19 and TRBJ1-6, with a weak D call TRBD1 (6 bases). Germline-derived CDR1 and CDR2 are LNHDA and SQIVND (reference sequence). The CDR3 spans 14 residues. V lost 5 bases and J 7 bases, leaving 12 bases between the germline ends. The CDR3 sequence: CASSLTGSNSPLHF. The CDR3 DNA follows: TGTGCCAGTAGTCTCACAGGGAGCAATTCACCCCTCCACTTT. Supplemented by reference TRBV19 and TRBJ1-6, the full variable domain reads DGGITQSPKYLFRKEGQNVTLSCEQNLNHDAMYWYRQDPGQGLRLIYYSQIVNDFQKGDIAEGYSVSREKKESFPLTVTSAQKNPTAFYLCASSLTGSNSPLHFGNGTRLTVT.

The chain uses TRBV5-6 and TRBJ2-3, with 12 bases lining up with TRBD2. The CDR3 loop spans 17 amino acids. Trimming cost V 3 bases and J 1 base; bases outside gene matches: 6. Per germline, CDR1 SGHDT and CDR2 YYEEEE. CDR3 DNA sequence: TGTGCCAGCAGCTACCTAGCGGGGGGGCCTGGCACAGATACGCAGTATTTT. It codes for CASSYLAGGPGTDTQYF.

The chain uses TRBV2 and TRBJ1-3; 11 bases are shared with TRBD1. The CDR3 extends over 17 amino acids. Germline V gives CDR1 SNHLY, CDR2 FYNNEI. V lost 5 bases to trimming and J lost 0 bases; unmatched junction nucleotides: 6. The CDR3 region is CASSYGQGAPSGNTIYF. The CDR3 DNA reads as TGTGCCAGCAGTTACGGACAGGGGGCACCCTCTGGAAACACCATATATTTT.

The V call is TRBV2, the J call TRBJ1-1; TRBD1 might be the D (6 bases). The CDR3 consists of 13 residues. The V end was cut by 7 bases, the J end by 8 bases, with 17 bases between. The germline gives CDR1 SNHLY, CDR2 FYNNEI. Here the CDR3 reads CASKGQGRLEAFF. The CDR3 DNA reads TGTGCCAGCAAAGGGCAGGGGCGATTGGAAGCTTTCTTT.

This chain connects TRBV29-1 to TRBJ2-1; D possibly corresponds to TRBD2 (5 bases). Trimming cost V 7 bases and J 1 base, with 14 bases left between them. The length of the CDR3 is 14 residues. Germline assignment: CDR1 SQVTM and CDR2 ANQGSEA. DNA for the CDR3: TGCAGCGCTGCCCACGGGGAATCCTACAATGAGCAGTTCTTC. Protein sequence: CSAAHGESYNEQFF.

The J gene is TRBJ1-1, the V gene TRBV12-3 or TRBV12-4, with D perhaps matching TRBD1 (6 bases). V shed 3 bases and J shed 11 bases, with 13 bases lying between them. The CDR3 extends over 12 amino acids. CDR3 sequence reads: CASSFGQRVAFF. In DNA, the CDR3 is TGTGCCAGCAGTTTCGGACAGCGCGTGGCTTTCTTT.

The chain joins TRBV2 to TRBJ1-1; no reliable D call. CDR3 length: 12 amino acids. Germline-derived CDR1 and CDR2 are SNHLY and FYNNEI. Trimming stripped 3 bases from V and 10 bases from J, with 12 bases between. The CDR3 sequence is CASSDMGLGAFF. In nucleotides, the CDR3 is TGTGCCAGCAGTGACATGGGCTTGGGAGCTTTCTTT.